This TCR beta chain was recovered during a study of CD8+ T cells in alopecia areata. Findings and limits, study-wide: Amid tofacitinib therapy, many expanded lesional clones stayed present in scalp and blood. Because one nonresponder was included, the link of baseline CD8+ expansion to response is considered uncertain.

cDNA reverse transcribed from extracted RNA served as the sequencing template. Sequencing was performed with immunoSEQ multiplex PCR; in TCRdb, only in-frame clones are kept and a portion is missing. The sample holds roughly 200,000 clones, under 40% seen once. In its sample, this clone was seen a few times. The antigen is not known. Treatment indicated: oral pan-JAK inhibitor, 5-10 mg twice daily. Lesional scalp tissue (obtained by punch biopsy) and peripheral blood were collected from alopecia areata patients. Germline V gene data show CDR1 as ENHRY and CDR2 as SYGVKD. The V end was cut by 8 bases, the J end by 10 bases, with 17 bases between. This CDR3 comprises 12 residues.

This TCR derives from a human donor with alopecia areata. The source material was CD4+ T cells sorted from blood, sampled at approximately week 31, from a patient treated with tofacitinib. The V and J genes are TRBV10-3 and TRBJ1-2; D ambiguous. The CDR3 nucleotides are TGTGCCATCGGACGGGAAGTGGTCGACTACACCTTC. This translates into CAIGREVVDYTF.